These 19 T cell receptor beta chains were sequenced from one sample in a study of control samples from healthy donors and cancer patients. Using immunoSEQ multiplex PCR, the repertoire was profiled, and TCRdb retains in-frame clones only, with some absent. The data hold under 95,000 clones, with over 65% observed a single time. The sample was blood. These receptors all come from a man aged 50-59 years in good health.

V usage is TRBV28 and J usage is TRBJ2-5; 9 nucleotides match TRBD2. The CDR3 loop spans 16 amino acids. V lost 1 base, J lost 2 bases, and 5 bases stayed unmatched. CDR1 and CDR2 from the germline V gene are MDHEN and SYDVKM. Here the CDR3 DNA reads TGTGCCAGCAGTTTATCTGGACTAGCGACGCAAGAGACCCAGTACTTC. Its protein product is CASSLSGLATQETQYF.

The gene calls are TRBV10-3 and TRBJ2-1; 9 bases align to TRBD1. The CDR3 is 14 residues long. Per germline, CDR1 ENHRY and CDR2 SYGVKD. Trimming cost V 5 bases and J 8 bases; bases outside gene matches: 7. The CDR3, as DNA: TGTGCCATCAGTCCGGGACAGGGTACCGATGAGCAGTTCTTC. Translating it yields CAISPGQGTDEQFF.

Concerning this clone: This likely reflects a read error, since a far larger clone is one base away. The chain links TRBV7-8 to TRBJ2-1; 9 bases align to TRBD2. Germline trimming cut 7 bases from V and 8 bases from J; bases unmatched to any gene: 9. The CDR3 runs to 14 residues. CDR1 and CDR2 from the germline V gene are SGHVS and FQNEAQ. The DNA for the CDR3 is TGTGCCAGCATCAAACTAGCGGGCAGGGATGAGCAGTTCTTC. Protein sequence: CASIKLAGRDEQFF.

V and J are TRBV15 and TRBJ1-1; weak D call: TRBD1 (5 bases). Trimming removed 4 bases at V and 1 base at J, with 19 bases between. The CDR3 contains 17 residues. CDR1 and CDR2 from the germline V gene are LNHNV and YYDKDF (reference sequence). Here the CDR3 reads CATSTLGEVGANTEAFF. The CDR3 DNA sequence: TGTGCCACCAGCACCCTCGGGGAGGTAGGGGCGAACACTGAAGCTTTCTTT.

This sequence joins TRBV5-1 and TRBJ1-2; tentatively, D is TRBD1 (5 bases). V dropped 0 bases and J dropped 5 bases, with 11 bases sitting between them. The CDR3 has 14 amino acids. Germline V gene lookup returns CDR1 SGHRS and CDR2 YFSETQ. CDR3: CASSLGGAWYGYTF. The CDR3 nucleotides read TGCGCCAGCAGCTTGGGGGGCGCTTGGTATGGCTACACCTTC.

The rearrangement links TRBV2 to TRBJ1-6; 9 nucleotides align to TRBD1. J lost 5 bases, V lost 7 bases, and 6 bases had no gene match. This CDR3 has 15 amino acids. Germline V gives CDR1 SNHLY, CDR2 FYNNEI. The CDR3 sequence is CASTKGQGNNSPLHF. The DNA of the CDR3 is TGTGCCAGCACAAAAGGACAGGGGAATAATTCACCCCTCCACTTT.

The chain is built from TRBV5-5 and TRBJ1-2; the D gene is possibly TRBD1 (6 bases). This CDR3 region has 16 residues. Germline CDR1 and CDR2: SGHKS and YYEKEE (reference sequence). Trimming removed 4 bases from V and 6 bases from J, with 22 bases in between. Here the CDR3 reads CASSPSRGDRIHGYTF. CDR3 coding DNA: TGTGCCAGCAGCCCCTCCCGGGGTGACAGGATTCATGGCTACACCTTC. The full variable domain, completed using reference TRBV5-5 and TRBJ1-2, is DAGVTQSPTHLIKTRGQQVTLRCSPISGHKSVSWYQQVLGQGPQFIFQYYEKEERGRGNFPDRFSARQFPNYSSELNVNALLLGDSALYLCASSPSRGDRIHGYTFGSGTRLTVV.

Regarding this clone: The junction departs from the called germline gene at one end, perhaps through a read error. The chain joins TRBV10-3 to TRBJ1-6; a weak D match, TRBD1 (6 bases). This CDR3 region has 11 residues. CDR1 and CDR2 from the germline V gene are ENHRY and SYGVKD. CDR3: CAISEGRDMKF. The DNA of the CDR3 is TGTGCCATCAGTGAGGGACGGGACATGAAGTTT.

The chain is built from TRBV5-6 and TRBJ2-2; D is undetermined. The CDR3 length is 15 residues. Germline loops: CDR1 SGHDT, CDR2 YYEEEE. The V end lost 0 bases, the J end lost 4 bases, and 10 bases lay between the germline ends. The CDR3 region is CASSLAGHFTGELFF. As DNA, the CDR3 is TGTGCCAGCAGCTTGGCCGGGCATTTCACCGGGGAGCTGTTTTTT.

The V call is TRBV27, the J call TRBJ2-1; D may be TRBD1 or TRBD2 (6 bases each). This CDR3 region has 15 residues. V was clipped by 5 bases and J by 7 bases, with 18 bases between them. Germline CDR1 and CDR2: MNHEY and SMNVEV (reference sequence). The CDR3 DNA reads TGTGCCAGCAGTCAGGGACCGGGGGCAGGGAATGAGCAGTTCTTC. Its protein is CASSQGPGAGNEQFF.

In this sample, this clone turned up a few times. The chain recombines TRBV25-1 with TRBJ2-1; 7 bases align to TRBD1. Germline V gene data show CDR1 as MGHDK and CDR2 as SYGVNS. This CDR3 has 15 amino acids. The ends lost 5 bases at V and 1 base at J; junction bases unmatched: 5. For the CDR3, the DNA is TGTGCCAGCAGTTCCGACAGGGTTTCCTACAATGAGCAGTTCTTC. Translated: CASSSDRVSYNEQFF.

In nucleotides, the CDR3 is TGTGCCAGCAATCACCGGGACAGAACGCCGGGACTAGCGGGGCCCAGCACAGATACGCAGTATTTT. The encoded protein is CASNHRDRTPGLAGPSTDTQYF. The rearrangement links TRBV2 to TRBJ2-3; 13 positions match TRBD2. The CDR3 spans 22 residues. The V segment lost 7 bases and the J segment 0 bases; nucleotides outside the gene matches: 22. The germline V gene has CDR1 SNHLY and CDR2 FYNNEI.

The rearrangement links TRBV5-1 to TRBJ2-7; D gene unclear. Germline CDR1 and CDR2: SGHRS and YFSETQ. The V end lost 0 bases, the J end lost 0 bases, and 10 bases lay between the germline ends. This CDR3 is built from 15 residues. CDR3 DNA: TGCGCCAGCAGCTTGGGGCGTATTAACTCCTACGAGCAGTACTTC. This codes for CASSLGRINSYEQYF. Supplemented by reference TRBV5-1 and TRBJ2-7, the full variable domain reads KAGVTQTPRYLIKTRGQQVTLSCSPISGHRSVSWYQQTPGQGLQFLFEYFSETQRNKGNFPGRFSGRQFSNSRSEMNVSTLELGDSALYLCASSLGRINSYEQYFGPGTRLTVT.

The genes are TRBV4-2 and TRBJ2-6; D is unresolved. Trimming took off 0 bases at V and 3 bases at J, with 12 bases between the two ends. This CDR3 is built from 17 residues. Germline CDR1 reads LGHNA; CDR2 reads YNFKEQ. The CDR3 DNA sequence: TGTGCCAGCAGCCAAGATTTTAGGGCCGGTGGGGCCAACGTCCTGACTTTC. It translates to CASSQDFRAGGANVLTF.

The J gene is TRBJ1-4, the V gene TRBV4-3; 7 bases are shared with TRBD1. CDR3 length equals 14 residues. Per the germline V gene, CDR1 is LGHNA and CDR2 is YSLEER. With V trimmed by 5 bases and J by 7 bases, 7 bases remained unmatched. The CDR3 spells CASSSGTAPEKLFF. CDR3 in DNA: TGCGCCAGCAGCTCCGGGACAGCTCCTGAAAAACTGTTTTTT.

CDR3 DNA sequence: TGTGCCATCAGTAAGAGACTAGCGGGAGGCGTTGAGGGAACCGCCGGGGAGCTGTTTTTT. Translating gives CAISKRLAGGVEGTAGELFF. The J gene is TRBJ2-2, the V gene TRBV10-3, with 13 nucleotides matching TRBD2. The CDR3 is 20 residues long. V lost 5 bases and J lost 6; bases outside the gene matches: 18. Germline loops: CDR1 ENHRY, CDR2 SYGVKD.

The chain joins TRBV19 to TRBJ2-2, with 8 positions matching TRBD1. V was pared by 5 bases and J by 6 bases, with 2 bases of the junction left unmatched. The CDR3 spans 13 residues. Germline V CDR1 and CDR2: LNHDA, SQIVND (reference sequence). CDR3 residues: CASSQQGAGELFF. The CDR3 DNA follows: TGTGCCAGTAGTCAACAGGGGGCCGGGGAGCTGTTTTTT. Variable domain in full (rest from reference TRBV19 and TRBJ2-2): DGGITQSPKYLFRKEGQNVTLSCEQNLNHDAMYWYRQDPGQGLRLIYYSQIVNDFQKGDIAEGYSVSREKKESFPLTVTSAQKNPTAFYLCASSQQGAGELFFGEGSRLTVL.

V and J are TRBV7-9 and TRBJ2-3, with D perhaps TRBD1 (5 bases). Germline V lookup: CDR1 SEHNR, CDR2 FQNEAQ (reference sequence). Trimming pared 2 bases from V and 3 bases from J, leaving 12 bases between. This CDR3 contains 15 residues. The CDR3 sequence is CASSLMQGRTDTQYF. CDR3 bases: TGTGCCAGCAGCTTAATGCAGGGTCGGACAGATACGCAGTATTTT. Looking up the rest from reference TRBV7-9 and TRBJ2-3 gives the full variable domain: DTGVSQNPRHKITKRGQNVTFRCDPISEHNRLYWYRQTLGQGPEFLTYFQNEAQLEKSRLLSDRFSAERPKGSFSTLEIQRTEQGDSAMYLCASSLMQGRTDTQYFGPGTRLTVL.

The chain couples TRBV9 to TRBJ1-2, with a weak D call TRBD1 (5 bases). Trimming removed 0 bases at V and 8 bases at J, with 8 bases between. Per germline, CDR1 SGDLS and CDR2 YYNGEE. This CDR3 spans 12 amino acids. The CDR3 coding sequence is TGTGCCAGCAGCGTAGGAGGGGTGGGCTACACCTTC. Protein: CASSVGGVGYTF. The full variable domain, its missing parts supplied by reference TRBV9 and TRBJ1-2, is DSGVTQTPKHLITATGQRVTLRCSPRSGDLSVYWYQQSLDQGLQFLIQYYNGEERAKGNILERFSAQQFPDLHSELNLSSLELGDSALYFCASSVGGVGYTFGSGTRLTVV.